This is a list of T cell receptor beta chains from one sample in a study of CXCR3-negative and CXCR3-positive naive CD8 T cells. TCRdb re-called the 5' RACE reads and catalogs CDR3 proteins one per entry, DNA excluded. The table for this sample gives around 63,000 distinct CDR3 sequences. The sample was naive CXCR3+ CD8+ T cells from blood. The receptors stem from a human donor in good health. Some clones in this sample may be carry-over from other donors' samples. CDR3s include the opening cysteine and the closing phenylalanine or tryptophan.

TRBV24-1	TRBJ2-1	CATSDLGGNEQFF
TRBV20-1	TRBJ1-3	CSAIIPGSGNTIYF
TRBV7-6	TRBJ2-3	CASSLAGNTDTQYF
TRBV4-1	TRBJ2-6	CASSPKEAYSGANVLTF
TRBV14	TRBJ2-1	CASSQDNYRDSSYNEQFF
TRBV6-6	TRBJ2-3	CASSSPDTQYF
TRBV28	TRBJ2-7	CASSPPPRTGGFYEQYF
TRBV7-9	TRBJ1-3	CASSLGAQGYF
TRBV29-1	TRBJ2-7	CSVVTGDYEQYF
TRBV21-1	TRBJ2-1	CASSPGPTHEQFF
TRBV9	TRBJ2-7	CASSVAGTQSYEQYF
TRBV29-1	TRBJ2-7	CSVERNNYEQYF
TRBV4-3	TRBJ2-6	CASSQQQLGDAGANVLTF
TRBV7-2	TRBJ1-1	CASSPLFWDRTNTEAFF
TRBV5-1	TRBJ2-1	CASSLVPSDTYNEQFF
TRBV7-9	TRBJ2-7	CASSPLVPAYEQYF
TRBV5-1	TRBJ1-1	CASSPWTSEVGTEAFF
TRBV6-6	TRBJ1-2	CASGERVIRGSNYGYTF
TRBV2	TRBJ2-2	CASTAGTGHTGELFF
TRBV5-1	TRBJ2-7	CASSFDAGSYEQYF
TRBV29-1	TRBJ2-3	CSVEDRRLVPADTQYF
TRBV7-9	TRBJ2-3	CASSPPRQGFTDTQYF
TRBV12-3/TRBV12-4	TRBJ2-1	CASSDGANEQFF
TRBV14	TRBJ2-7	CASSPGTGPFLEQYF
TRBV20-1	TRBJ2-7	CSARALRGSYEQYF
TRBV7-9	TRBJ2-7	CASSRTGAWGDEQYF
TRBV14	TRBJ1-2	CASSQGQGGYTF
TRBV15	TRBJ1-1	CATNLITGFNTEAFF
TRBV7-2	TRBJ2-1	CASSLVAGNNEQFF
TRBV4-3	TRBJ2-7	CASSQDLQASYEQYF
TRBV4-1	TRBJ2-3	CASSQVLSTDTQYF
TRBV7-3	TRBJ2-3	CASSLGGGGTQYF
TRBV12-3/TRBV12-4	TRBJ2-1	CASTETGSPGEQFF
TRBV29-1	TRBJ2-1	CSVEGQGVAYEQFF
TRBV21-1	TRBJ2-7	CASSKATGNAEQYF
TRBV29-1	TRBJ1-1	CSVEGAHTEAFF